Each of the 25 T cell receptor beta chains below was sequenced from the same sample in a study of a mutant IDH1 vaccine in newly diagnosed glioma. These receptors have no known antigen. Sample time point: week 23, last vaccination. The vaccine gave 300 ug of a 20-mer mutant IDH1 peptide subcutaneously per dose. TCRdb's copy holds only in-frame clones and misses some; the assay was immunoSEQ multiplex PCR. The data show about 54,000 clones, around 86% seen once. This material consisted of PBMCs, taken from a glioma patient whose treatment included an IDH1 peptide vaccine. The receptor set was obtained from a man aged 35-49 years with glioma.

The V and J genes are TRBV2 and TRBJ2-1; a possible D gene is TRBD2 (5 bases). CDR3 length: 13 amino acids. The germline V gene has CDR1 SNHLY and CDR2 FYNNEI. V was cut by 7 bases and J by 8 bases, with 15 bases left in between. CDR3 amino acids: CASNVVLRDEQFF. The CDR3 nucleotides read TGTGCCAGCAATGTTGTACTGAGGGATGAGCAGTTCTTC.

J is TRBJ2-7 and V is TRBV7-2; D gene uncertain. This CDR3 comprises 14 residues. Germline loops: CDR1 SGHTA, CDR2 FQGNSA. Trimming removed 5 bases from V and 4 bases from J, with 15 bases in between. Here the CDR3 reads CASSLPPGGYEQYF. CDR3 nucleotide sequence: TGTGCCAGCAGCCTACCCCCGGGTGGATACGAGCAGTACTTC.

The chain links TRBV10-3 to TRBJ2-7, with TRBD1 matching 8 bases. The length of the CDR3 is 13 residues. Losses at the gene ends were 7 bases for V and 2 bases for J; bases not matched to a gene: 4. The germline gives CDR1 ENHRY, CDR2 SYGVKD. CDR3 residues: CAITPGQAYEQYF. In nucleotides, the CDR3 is TGTGCCATCACACCGGGACAGGCCTACGAGCAGTACTTC.

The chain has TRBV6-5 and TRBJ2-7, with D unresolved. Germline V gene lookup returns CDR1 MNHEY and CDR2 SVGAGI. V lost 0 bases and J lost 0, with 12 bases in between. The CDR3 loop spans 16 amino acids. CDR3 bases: TGTGCCAGCAGTTACTCGGGCTCATCGAGCTCCTACGAGCAGTACTTC. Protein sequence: CASSYSGSSSSYEQYF.

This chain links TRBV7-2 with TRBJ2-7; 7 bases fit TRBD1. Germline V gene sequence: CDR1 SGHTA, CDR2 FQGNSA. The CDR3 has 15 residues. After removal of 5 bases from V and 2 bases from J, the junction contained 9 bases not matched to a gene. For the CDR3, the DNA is TGTGCCAGCAGCCCCAACCCTGGGACAGCCTACGAGCAGTACTTC. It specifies CASSPNPGTAYEQYF.

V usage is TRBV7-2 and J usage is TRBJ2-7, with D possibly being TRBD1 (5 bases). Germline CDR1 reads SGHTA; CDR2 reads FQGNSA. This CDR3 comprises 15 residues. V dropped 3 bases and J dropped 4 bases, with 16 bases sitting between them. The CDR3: CASSFEQGHDYEQYF. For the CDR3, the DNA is TGTGCCAGCAGCTTTGAGCAGGGTCATGATTACGAGCAGTACTTC.

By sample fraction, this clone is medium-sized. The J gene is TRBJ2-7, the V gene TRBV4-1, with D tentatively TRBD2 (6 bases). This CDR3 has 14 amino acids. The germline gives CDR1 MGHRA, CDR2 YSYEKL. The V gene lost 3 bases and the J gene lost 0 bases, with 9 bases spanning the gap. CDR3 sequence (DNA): TGCGCCAGCAGCCAGGGGGAGGCCTCCTACGAGCAGTACTTC. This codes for CASSQGEASYEQYF.

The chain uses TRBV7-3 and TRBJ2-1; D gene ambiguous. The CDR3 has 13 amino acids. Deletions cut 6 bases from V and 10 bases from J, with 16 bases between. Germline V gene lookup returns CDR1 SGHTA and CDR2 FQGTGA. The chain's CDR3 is CASRAATLGEQFF. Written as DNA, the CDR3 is TGTGCCAGCAGAGCCGCTACCCTTGGGGAGCAGTTCTTC.

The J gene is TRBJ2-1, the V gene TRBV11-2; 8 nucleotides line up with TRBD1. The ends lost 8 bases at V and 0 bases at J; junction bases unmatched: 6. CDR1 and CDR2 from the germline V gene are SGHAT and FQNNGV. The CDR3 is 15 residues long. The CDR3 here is CASGDGTGSYNEQFF. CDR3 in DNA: TGTGCCAGCGGGGACGGGACAGGCTCCTACAATGAGCAGTTCTTC.

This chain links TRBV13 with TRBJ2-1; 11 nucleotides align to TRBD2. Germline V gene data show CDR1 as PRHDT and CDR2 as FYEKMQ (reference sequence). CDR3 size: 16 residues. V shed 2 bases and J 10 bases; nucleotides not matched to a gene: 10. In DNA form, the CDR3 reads TGTGCCAGCAGCTTAAGTTGGCTAGCGGGAGGTGGGGAGCAGTTCTTC. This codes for CASSLSWLAGGGEQFF.

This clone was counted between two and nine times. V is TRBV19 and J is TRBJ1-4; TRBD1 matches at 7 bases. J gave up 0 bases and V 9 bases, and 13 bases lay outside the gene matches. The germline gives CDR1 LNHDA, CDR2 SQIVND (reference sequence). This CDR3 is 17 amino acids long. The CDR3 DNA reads TGTGCCAGCTATCCGGGACAGAGACGTCCAACTAATGAAAAACTGTTTTTT. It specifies CASYPGQRRPTNEKLFF.

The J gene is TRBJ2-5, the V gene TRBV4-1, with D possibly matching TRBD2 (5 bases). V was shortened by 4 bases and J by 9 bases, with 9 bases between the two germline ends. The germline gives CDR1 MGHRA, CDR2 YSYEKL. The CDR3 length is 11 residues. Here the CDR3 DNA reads TGCGCCAGCAGCCGCCGCGGGTCCCAGTACTTC. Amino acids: CASSRRGSQYF.

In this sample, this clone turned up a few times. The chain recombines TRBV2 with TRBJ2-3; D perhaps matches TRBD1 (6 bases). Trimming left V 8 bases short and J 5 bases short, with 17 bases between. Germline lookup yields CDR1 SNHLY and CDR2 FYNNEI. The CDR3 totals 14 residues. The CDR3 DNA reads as TGTGCCAGCCAACCCTCAGGGGCAGGAGATACGCAGTATTTT. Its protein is CASQPSGAGDTQYF.

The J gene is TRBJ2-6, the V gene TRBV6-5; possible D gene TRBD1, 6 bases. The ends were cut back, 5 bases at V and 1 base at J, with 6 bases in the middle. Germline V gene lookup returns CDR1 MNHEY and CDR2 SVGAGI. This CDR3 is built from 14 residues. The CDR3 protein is CASSTGSGANVLTF. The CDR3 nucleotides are TGTGCCAGCAGTACAGGGTCTGGGGCCAACGTCCTGACTTTC.

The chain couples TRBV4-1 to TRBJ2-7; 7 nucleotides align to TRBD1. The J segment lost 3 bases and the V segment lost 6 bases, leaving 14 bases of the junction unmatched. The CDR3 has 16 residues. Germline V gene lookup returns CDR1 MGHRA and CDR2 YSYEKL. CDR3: CASRKLLGTEIYEQYF. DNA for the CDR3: TGCGCCAGCAGGAAATTGCTCGGGACAGAGATCTACGAGCAGTACTTC.

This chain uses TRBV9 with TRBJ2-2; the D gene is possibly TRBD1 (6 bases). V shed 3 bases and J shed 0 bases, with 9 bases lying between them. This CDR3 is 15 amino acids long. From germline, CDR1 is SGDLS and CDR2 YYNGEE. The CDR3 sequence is CASSAGHPNTGELFF. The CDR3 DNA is TGTGCCAGCAGCGCGGGACACCCGAACACCGGGGAGCTGTTTTTT.

The CDR3 is CASTEDTYYGYTF. CDR3 nucleotides: TGTGCCAGTACTGAAGATACCTACTATGGCTACACCTTC. This chain joins TRBV19 and TRBJ1-2; D remains ambiguous. V gave up 7 bases and J gave up 3 bases, with 12 bases separating them. This CDR3 region has 13 residues. From germline, CDR1 is LNHDA and CDR2 SQIVND (reference sequence).

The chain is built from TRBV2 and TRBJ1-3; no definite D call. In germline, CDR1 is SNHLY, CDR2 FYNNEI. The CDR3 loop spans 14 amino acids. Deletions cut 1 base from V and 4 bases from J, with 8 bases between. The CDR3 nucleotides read TGTGCCAGCAGTGAAGAAGGGCACGGAAACACCATATATTTT. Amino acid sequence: CASSEEGHGNTIYF.

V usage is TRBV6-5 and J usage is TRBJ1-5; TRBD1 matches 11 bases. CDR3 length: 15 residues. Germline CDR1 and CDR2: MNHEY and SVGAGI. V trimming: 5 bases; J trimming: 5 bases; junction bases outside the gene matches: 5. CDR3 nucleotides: TGTGCCAGCAGTAGGGGACAGGGGGTGGATCAGCCCCAGCATTTT. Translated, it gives CASSRGQGVDQPQHF.

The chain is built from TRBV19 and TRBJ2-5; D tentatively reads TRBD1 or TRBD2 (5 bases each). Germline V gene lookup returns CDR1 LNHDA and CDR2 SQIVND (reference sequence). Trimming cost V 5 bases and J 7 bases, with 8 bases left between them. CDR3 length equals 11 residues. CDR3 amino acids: CASSEGRTQYF. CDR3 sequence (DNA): TGTGCCAGTAGTGAGGGGAGGACCCAGTACTTC.

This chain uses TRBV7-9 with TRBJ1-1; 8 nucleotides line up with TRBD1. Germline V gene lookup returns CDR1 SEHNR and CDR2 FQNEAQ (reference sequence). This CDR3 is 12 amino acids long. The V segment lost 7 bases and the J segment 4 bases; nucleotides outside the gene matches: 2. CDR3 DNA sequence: TGTGCCAGCAACAGGGGGGGCACTGAAGCTTTCTTT. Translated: CASNRGGTEAFF.

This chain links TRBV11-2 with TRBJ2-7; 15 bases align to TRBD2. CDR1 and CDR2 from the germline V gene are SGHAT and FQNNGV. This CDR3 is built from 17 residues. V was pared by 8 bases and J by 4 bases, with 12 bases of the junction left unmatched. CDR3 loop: CASLTGPGLAGGYEQYF. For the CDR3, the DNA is TGTGCCAGCTTAACAGGTCCGGGACTAGCGGGAGGATACGAGCAGTACTTC.

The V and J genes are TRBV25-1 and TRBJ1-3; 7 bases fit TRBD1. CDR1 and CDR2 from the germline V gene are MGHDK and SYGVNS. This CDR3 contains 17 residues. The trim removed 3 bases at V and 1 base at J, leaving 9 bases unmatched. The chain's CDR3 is CASSDPTGAGSGNTIYF. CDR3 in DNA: TGTGCCAGCAGTGACCCCACAGGGGCGGGTTCTGGAAACACCATATATTTT.

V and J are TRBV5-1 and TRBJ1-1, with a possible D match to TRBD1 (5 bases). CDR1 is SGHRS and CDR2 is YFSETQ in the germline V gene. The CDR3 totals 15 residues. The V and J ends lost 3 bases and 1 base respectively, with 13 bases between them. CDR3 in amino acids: CASSWGGGSNTEAFF. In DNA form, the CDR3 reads TGCGCCAGCAGCTGGGGGGGAGGGTCGAACACTGAAGCTTTCTTT.

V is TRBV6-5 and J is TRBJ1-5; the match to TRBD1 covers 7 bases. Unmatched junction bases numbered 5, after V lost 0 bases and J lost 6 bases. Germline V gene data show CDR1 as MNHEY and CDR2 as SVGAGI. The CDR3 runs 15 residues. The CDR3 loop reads CASSYSTGAGQPQHF. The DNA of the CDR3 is TGTGCCAGCAGTTACTCAACAGGGGCAGGTCAGCCCCAGCATTTT.